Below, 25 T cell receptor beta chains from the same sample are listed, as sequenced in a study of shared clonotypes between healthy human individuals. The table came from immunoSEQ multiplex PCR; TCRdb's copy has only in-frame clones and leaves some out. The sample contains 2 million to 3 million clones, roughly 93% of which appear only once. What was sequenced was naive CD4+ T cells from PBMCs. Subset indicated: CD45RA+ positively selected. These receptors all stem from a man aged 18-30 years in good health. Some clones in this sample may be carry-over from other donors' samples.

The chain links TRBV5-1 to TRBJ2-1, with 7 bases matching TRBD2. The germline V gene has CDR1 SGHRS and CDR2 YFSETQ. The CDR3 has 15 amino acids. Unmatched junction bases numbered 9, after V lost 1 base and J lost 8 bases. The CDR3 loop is CASSLPREARDEQFF. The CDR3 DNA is TGCGCCAGCAGCTTGCCACGGGAGGCCCGGGATGAGCAGTTCTTC.

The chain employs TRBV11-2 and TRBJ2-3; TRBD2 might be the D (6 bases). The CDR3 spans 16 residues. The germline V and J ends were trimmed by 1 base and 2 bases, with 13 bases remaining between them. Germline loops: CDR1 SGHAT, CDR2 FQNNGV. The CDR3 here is CASSLGTSPNTDTQYF. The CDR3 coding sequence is TGTGCCAGCAGCTTAGGCACTAGCCCGAACACAGATACGCAGTATTTT.

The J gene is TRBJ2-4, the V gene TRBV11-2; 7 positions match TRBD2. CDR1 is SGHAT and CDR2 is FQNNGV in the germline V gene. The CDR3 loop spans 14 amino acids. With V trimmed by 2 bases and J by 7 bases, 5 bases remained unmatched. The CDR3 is CASSLWAGANIQYF. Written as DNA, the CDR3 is TGTGCCAGCAGCTTATGGGCGGGAGCGAACATTCAGTACTTC.

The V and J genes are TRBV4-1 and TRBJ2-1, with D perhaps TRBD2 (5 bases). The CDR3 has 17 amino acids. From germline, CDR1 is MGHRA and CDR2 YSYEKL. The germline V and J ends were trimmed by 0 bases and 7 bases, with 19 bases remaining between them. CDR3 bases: TGCGCCAGCAGCCAAGAGGTGCCCCGGGGTTCTGAGAATGAGCAGTTCTTC. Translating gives CASSQEVPRGSENEQFF.

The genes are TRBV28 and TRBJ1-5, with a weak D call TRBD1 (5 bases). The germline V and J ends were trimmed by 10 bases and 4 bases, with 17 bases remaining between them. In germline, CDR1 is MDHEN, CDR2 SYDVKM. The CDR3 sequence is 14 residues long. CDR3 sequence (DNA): TGTGCCACTGGCCGTGGGGGTCAAAATCAGCCCCAGCATTTT. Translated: CATGRGGQNQPQHF.

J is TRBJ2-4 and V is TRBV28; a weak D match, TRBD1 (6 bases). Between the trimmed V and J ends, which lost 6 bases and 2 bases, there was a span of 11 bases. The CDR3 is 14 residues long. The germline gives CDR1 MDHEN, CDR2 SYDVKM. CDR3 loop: CASSAQGSKNIQYF. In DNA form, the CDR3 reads TGTGCCAGCAGCGCTCAGGGGTCCAAAAACATTCAGTACTTC.

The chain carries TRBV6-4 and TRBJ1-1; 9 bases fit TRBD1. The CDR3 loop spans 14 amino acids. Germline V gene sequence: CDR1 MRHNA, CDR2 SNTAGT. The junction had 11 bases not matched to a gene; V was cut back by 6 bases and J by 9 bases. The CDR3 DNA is TGTGCCAGCAGCCAAGGGGCACAGGGGGCCCAAGCTTTCTTT. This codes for CASSQGAQGAQAFF.

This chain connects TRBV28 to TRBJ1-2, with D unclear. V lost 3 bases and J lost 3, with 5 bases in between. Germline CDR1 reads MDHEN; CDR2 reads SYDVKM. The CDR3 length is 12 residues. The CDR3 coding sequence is TGTGCCAGCAGTTTGGCCTACTATGGCTACACCTTC. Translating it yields CASSLAYYGYTF.

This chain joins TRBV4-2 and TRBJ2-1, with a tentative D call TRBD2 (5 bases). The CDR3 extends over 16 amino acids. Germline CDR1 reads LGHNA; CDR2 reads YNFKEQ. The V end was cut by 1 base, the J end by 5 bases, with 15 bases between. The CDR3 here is CASSQGASRAHNEQFF. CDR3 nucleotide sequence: TGTGCCAGCAGCCAAGGGGCATCGCGGGCCCACAATGAGCAGTTCTTC.

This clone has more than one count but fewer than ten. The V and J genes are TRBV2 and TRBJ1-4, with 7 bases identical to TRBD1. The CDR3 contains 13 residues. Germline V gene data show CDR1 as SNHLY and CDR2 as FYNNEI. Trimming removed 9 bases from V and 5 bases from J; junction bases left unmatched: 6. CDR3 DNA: TGTGCCAGTCACAGGGGCCCAAATGAAAAACTGTTTTTT. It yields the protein CASHRGPNEKLFF.

The CDR3 loop is CASSPQGASPLYEQYF. Here the CDR3 DNA reads TGTGCCAGCTCACCCCAGGGGGCCAGCCCCCTATACGAGCAGTACTTC. The chain combines TRBV18 with TRBJ2-7, with 8 bases lining up with TRBD1. V gave up 3 bases and J gave up 4 bases; unmatched junction bases: 11. The CDR3 runs 16 residues. Germline loops: CDR1 KGHSH, CDR2 LQKENI.

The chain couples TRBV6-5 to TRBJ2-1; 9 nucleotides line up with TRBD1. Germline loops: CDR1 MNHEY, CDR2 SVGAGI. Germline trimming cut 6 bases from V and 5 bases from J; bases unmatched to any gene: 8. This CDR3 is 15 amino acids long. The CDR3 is CASRPTGGFDNEQFF. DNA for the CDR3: TGTGCCAGCAGGCCAACAGGGGGCTTCGACAATGAGCAGTTCTTC.

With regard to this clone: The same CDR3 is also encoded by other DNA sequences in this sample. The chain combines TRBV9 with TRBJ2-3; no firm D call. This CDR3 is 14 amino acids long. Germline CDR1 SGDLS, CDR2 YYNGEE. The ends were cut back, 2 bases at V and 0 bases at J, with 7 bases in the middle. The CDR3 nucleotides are TGTGCCAGCAGCGTGACTTCTAGCACAGATACGCAGTATTTT. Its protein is CASSVTSSTDTQYF.

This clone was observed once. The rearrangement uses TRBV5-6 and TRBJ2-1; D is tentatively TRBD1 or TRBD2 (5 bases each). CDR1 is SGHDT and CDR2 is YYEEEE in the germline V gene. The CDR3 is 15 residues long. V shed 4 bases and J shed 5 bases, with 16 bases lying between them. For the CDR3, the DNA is TGTGCCAGCAGCCCGGACACTGGGGGTCACAATGAGCAGTTCTTC. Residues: CASSPDTGGHNEQFF. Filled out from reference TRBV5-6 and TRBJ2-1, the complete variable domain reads DAGVTQSPTHLIKTRGQQVTLRCSPKSGHDTVSWYQQALGQGPQFIFQYYEEEERQRGNFPDRFSGHQFPNYSSELNVNALLLGDSALYLCASSPDTGGHNEQFFGPGTRLTVL.

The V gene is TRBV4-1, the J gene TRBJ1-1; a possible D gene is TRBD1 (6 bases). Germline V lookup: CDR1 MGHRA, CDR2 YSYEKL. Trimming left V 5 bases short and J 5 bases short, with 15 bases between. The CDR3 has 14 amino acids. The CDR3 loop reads CASSAHRDSTEAFF. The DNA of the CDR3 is TGCGCCAGCAGCGCTCACAGGGATAGTACTGAAGCTTTCTTT.

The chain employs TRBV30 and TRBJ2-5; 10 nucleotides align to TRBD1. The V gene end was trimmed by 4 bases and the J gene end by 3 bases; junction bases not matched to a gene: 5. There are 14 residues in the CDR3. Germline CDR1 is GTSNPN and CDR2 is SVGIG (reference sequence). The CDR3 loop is CAWNPGTGEETQYF. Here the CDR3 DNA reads TGTGCCTGGAACCCCGGGACAGGGGAAGAGACCCAGTACTTC. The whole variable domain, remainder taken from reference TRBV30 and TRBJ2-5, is SQTIHQWPATLVQPVGSPLSLECTVEGTSNPNLYWYRQAAGRGLQLLFYSVGIGQISSEVPQNLSASRPQDRQFILSSKKLLLSDSGFYLCAWNPGTGEETQYFGPGTRLLVL.

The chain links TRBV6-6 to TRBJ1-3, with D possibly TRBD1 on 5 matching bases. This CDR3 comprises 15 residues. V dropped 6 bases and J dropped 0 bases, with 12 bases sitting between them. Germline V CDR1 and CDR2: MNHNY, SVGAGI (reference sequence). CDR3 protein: CASSRGVTSGNTIYF. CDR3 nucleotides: TGTGCCAGCAGCCGAGGGGTCACCTCTGGAAACACCATATATTTT.

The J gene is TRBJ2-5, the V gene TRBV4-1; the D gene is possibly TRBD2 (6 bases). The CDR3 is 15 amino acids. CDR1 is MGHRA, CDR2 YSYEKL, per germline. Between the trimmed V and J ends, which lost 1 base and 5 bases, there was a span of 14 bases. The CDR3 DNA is TGCGCCAGCAGCCAAGGTAGCGGTGAAAGGGAGACCCAGTACTTC. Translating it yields CASSQGSGERETQYF.

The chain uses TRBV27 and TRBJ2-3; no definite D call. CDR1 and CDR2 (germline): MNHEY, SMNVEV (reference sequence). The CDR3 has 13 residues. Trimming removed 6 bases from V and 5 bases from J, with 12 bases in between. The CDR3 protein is CASSPWVEDTQYF. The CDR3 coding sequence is TGTGCCAGCAGCCCGTGGGTAGAAGATACGCAGTATTTT.

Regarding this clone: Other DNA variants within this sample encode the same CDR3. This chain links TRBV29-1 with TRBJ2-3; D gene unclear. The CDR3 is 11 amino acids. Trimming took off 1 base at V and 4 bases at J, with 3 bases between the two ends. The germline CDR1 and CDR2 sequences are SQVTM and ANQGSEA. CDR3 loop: CSVEGADTQYF. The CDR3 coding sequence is TGCAGCGTTGAAGGGGCAGATACGCAGTATTTT.

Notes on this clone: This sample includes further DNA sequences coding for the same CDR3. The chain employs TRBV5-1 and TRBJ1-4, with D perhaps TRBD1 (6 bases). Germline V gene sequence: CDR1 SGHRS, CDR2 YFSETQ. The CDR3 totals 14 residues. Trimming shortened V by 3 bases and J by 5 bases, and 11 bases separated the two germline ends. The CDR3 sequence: CASSSGQPNEKLFF. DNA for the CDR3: TGCGCCAGCAGCTCTGGACAGCCGAATGAAAAACTGTTTTTT.

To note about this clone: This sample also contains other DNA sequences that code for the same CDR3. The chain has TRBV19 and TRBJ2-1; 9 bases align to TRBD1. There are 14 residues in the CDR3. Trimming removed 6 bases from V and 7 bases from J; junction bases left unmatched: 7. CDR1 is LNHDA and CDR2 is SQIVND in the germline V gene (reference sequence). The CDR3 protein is CASSQDRGRNEQFF. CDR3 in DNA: TGTGCCAGTAGCCAGGACAGGGGACGGAATGAGCAGTTCTTC.

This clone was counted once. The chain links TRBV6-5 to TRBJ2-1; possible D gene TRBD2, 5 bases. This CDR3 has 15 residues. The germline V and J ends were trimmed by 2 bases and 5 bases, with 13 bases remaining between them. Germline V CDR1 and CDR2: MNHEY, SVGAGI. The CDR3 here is CASSYQSAVNNEQFF. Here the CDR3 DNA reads TGTGCCAGCAGTTACCAATCAGCGGTGAACAATGAGCAGTTCTTC.

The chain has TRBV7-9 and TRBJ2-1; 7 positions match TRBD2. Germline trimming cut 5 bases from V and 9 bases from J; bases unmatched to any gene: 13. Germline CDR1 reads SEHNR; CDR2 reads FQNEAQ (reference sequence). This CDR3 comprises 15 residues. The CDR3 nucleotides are TGTGCCAGCAGCGGGGGGTGGCTAGCGGCGTTTGAGCAGTTCTTC. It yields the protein CASSGGWLAAFEQFF.

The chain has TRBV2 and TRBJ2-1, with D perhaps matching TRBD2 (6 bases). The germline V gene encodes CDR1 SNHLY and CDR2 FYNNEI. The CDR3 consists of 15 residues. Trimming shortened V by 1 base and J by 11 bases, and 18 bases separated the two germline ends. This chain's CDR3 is CASSEGLGGWPKQFF. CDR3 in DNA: TGTGCCAGCAGTGAAGGGTTGGGGGGATGGCCAAAGCAGTTCTTC.